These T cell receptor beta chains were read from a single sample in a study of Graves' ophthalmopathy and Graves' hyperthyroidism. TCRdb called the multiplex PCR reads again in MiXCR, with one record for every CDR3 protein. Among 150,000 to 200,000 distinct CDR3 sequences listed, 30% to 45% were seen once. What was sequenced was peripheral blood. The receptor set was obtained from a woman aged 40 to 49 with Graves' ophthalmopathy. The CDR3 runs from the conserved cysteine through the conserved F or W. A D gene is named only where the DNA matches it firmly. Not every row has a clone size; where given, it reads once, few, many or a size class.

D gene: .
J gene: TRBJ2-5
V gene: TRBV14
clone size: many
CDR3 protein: CASSQDMVRGTQYF
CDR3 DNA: TGTGCCAGCAGCCAAGATATGGTACGGGGGACCCAGTACTTC

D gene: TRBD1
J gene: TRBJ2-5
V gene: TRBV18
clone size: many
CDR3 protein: CASSSTGPGGEETQYF
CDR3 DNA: TGTGCCAGCTCATCAACGGGCCCAGGGGGAGAAGAGACCCAGTACTTC

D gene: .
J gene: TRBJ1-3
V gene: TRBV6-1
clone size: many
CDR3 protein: CASSGPGRGNTIYF
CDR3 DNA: TGTGCCAGCAGTGGGCCGGGACGCGGAAACACCATATATTTT

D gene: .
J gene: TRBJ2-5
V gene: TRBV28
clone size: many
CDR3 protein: CASRQLTGSETQYF
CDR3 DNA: TGTGCCAGCAGGCAGCTGACAGGTTCAGAGACCCAGTACTTC

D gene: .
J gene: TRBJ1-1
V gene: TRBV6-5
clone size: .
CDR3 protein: CASSSLVRPEAFF
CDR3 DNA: TGTGCCAGCAGTTCATTGGTCCGCCCTGAAGCTTTCTTT

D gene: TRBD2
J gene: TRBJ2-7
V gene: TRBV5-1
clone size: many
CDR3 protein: CASSFGSLGLASSYEQYF
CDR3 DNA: TGCGCCAGCAGCTTTGGCAGCCTAGGACTAGCGTCTTCCTACGAGCAGTACTTC

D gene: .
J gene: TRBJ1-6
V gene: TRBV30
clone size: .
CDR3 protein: CAWKGRVVNSPLHF
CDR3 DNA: TGTGCCTGGAAGGGCAGGGTTGTTAATTCACCCCTCCACTTT

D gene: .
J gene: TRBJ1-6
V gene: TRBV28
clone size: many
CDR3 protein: CASSWNRAGSPLHF
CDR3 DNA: TGTGCCAGCAGTTGGAACAGGGCCGGTTCACCCCTCCACTTT

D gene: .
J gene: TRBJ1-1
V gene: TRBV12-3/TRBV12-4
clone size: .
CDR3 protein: CASSPRGQPTEAFF
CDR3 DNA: TGTGCCAGCAGTCCCCGAGGACAACCTACTGAAGCTTTCTTT

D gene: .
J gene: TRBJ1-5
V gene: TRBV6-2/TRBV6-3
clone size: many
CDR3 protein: CASTPARSNYNQPQHF
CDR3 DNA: TGTGCCAGCACCCCAGCCAGGAGCAATTACAATCAGCCCCAGCATTTT

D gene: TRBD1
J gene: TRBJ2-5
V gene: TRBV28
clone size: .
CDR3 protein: CASSFGGAGQGVTETQYF
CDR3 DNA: TGTGCCAGCAGTTTCGGGGGGGCGGGACAGGGGGTTACGGAGACCCAGTACTTC

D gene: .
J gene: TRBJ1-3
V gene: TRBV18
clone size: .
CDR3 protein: CASSPGSGSSGNTIYF
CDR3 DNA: TGTGCCAGCTCACCAGGGAGTGGAAGCTCTGGAAACACCATATATTTT

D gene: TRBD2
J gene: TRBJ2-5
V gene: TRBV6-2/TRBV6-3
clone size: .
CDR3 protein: CASRGLADQETQYF
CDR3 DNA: TGTGCCAGCAGAGGACTAGCGGACCAAGAGACCCAGTACTTC

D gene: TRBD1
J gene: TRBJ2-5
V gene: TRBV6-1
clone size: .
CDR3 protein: CASNPGHRGMKTQYF
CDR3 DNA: TGTGCCAGCAATCCGGGACACAGGGGAATGAAGACCCAGTACTTC

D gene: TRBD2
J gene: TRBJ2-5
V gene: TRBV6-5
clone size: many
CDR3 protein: CASRGGGAGQETQYF
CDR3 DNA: TGTGCCAGCAGGGGGGGGGGAGCGGGACAAGAGACCCAGTACTTC

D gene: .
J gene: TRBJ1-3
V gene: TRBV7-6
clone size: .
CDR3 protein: CASSLAAASSGNTIYF
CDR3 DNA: TGTGCCAGCAGCTTAGCAGCTGCCTCGTCTGGAAACACCATATATTTT

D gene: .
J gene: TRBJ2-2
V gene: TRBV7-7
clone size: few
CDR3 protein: CASRVGPISTGELFF
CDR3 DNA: TGTGCTAGCCGCGTGGGGCCCATCAGCACCGGGGAGCTGTTTTTT

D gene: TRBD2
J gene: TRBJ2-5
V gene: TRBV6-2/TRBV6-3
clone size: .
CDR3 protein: CASSRTTSGVETQYF
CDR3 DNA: TGTGCCAGCAGTCGGACGACTAGCGGGGTGGAGACCCAGTACTTC

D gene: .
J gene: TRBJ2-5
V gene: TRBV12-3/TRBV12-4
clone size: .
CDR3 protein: CASSSGGLTGLETQYF
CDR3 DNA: TGTGCCAGCAGCTCCGGGGGGTTAACAGGGCTAGAGACCCAGTACTTC

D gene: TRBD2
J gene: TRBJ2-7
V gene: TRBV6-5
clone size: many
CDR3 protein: CASSYQREGTYEQYF
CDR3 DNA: TGTGCCAGCAGTTACCAACGGGAGGGAACCTACGAGCAGTACTTC

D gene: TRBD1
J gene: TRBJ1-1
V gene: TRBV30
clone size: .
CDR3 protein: CAWSEGQGTEAFF
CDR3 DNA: TGTGCCTGGAGTGAGGGACAGGGCACTGAAGCTTTCTTT

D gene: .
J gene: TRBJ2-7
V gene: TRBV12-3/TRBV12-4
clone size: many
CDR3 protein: CASSLFTGSEEQYF
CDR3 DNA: TGTGCCAGCAGTTTATTCACAGGGTCGGAAGAGCAGTACTTC

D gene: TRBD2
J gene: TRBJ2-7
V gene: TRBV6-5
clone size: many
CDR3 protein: CASSATSGYEQYF
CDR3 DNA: TGTGCCAGCTCGGCGACTAGCGGGTACGAGCAGTACTTC

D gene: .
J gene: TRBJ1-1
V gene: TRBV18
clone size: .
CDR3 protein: CASSEGGSGNTEAFF
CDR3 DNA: TGTGCCAGCTCGGAAGGGGGGTCGGGGAACACTGAAGCTTTCTTT

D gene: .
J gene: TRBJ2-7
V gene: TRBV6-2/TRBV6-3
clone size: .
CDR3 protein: CASSYEGYEQYF
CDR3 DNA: TGTGCCAGCAGTTACGAAGGTTACGAGCAGTACTTC

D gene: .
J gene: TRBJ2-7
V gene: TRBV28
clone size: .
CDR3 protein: CASTHVGYEQYF
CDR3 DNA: TGTGCCAGCACTCACGTAGGGTACGAGCAGTACTTC

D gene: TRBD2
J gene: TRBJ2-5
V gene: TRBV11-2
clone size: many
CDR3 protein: CASSPLPRGLAGEGGGAQYF
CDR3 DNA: TGTGCCAGCAGCCCACTCCCCCGTGGACTAGCGGGAGAGGGGGGTGGGGCCCAGTACTTC

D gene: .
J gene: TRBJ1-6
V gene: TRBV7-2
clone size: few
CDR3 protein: CASSLAAGTVLHF
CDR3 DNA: TGTGCCAGCAGCTTAGCGGCAGGGACTGTCCTCCACTTT

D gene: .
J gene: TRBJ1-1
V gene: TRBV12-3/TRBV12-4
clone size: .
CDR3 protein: CASSLAGPEAFF
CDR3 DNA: TGTGCCAGCAGTTTAGCGGGTCCTGAAGCTTTCTTT

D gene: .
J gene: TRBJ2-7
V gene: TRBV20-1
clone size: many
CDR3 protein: CSASKESYEQYF
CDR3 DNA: TGCAGTGCCAGCAAGGAATCCTACGAGCAGTACTTC

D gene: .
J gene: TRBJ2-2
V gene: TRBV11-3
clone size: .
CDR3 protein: CASSLRGVVTGELFF
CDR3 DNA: TGTGCCAGCAGCTTGCGAGGGGTAGTTACCGGGGAGCTGTTTTTT

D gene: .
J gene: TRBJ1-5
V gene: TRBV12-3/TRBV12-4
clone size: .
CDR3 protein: CASSKSGTLNYQPQHF
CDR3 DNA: TGTGCCAGCAGTAAATCCGGGACATTGAATTACCAGCCCCAGCATTTT

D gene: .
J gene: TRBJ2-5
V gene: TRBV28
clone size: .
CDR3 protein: CASSLQVRETQYF
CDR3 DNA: TGTGCCAGCAGTTTACAGGTCAGAGAGACCCAGTACTTC

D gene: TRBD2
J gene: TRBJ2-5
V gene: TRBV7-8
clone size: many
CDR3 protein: CASKESLAGSSETQYF
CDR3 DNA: TGTGCCAGCAAGGAGTCACTAGCGGGGTCCTCGGAGACCCAGTACTTC

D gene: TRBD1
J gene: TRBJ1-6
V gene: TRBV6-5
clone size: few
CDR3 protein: CASSLTGTYNSPLHF
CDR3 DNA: TGTGCCAGCAGTTTGACAGGGACCTATAATTCACCCCTCCACTTT

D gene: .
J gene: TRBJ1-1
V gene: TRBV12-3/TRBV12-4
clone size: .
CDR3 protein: CASSSDGRNTEAFF
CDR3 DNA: TGTGCCAGCAGTTCGGACGGACGGAACACTGAAGCTTTCTTT

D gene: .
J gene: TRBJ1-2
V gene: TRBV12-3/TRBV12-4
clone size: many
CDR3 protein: CASSPMGRGPFF
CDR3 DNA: TGTGCCAGCAGTCCGATGGGACGGGGACCCTTTTTC

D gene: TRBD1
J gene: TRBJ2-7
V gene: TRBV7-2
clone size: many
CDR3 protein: CASSSGTVTYEQYF
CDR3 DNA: TGTGCCAGCAGCTCCGGGACAGTCACCTACGAGCAGTACTTC

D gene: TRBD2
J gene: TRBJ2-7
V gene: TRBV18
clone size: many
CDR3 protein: CASSPAGAEEQYF
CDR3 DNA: TGTGCCAGCTCACCGGCGGGAGCGGAGGAGCAGTACTTC

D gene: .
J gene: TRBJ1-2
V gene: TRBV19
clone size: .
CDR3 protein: CASSTSGPLRDGYTF
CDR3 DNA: TGTGCCAGTAGTACCTCGGGCCCACTACGTGATGGCTACACCTTC

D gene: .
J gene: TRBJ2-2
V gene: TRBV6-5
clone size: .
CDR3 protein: CASSYLLRTGELFF
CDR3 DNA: TGTGCCAGCAGTTACTTGCTGAGGACCGGGGAGCTGTTTTTT

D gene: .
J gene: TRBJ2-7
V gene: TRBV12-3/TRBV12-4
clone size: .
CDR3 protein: CASSRTGWGLHEQYF
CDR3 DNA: TGTGCCAGCAGCCGCACCGGGTGGGGGCTCCACGAGCAGTACTTC

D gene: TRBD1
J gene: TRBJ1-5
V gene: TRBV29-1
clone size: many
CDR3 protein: CSATTGGAGQPQHF
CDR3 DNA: TGCAGCGCAACTACAGGGGGCGCCGGTCAGCCCCAGCATTTT

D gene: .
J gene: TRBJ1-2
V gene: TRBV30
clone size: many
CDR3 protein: CAWSFGSYGYTF
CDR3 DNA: TGTGCCTGGAGCTTCGGTAGTTATGGCTACACCTTC

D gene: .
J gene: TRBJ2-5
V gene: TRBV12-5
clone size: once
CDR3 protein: CASGLVRRDQETQYF
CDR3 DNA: TGTGCTAGTGGTTTGGTACGACGGGATCAAGAGACCCAGTACTTC

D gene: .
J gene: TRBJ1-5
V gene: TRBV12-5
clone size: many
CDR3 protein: CASGRDGAGWAQHF
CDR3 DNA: TGTGCTAGTGGGCGCGACGGGGCCGGGTGGGCCCAGCATTTT

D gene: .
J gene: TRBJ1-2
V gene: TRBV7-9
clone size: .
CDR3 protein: CASSLSATRYGYTF
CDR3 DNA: TGTGCCAGCAGCTTATCAGCAACGAGATATGGCTACACCTTC

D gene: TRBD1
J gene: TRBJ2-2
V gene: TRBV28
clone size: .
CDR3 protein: CASSSSGTGLSGELFF
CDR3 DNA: TGTGCCAGCAGTTCATCCGGGACAGGGTTGTCCGGGGAGCTGTTTTTT

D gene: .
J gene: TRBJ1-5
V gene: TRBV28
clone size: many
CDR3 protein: CASSLSGSSQPQHF
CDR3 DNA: TGTGCCAGCAGTTTATCAGGGAGTTCGCAGCCCCAGCATTTT

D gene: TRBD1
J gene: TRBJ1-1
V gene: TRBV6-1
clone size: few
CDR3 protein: CASSGSAGTASEAFF
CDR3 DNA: TGTGCCAGCAGTGGCAGCGCCGGGACAGCCTCTGAAGCTTTCTTT

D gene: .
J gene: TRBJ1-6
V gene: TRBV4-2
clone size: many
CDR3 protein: CASSQEGANSPLHF
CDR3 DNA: TGTGCCAGCAGCCAAGAGGGCGCTAATTCACCCCTCCACTTT

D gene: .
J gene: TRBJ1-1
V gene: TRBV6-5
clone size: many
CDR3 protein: CASRYKQNTEAFF
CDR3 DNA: TGTGCCAGCAGATACAAGCAGAACACTGAAGCTTTCTTT

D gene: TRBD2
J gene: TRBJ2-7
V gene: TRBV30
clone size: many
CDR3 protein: CAWSVAGTIPYEQYF
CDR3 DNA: TGTGCCTGGAGTGTAGCCGGGACTATCCCCTACGAGCAGTACTTC

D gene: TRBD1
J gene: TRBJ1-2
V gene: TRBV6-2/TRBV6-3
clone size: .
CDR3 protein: CASGHLLGTGHREYGYTF
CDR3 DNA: TGTGCCAGCGGGCACCTGTTGGGGACAGGCCACAGGGAGTATGGCTACACCTTC

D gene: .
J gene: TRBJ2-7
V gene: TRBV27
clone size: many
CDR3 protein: CASSPSPVQGKIRGEQYF
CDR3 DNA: TGTGCCAGCAGTCCCTCTCCGGTGCAGGGAAAAATCCGGGGCGAGCAGTACTTC

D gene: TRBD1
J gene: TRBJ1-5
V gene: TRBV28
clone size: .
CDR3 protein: CASSPDREDQPQHF
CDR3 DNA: TGTGCCAGCAGCCCCGACAGGGAGGATCAGCCCCAGCATTTT

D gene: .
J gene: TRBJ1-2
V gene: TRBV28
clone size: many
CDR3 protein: CASSLEVAYGYTF
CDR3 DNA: TGTGCCAGCAGTTTAGAAGTGGCGTATGGCTACACCTTC

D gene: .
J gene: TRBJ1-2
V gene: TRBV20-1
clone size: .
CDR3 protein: CSASATGGGYTF
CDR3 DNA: TGCAGTGCTTCAGCAACCGGCGGTGGCTACACCTTC

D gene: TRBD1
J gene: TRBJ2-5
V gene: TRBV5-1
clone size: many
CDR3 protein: CASSGNRQGAGETQYF
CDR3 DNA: TGCGCCAGCAGCGGCAATCGGCAGGGGGCCGGAGAGACCCAGTACTTC